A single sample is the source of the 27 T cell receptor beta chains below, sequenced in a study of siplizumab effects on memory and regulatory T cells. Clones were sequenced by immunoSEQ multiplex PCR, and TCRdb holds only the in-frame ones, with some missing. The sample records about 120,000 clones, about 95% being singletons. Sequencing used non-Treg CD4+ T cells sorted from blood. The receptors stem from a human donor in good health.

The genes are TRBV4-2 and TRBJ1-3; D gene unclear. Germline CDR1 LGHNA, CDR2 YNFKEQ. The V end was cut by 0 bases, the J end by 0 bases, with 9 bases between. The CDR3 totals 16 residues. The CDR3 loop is CASSQDRPHSGNTIYF. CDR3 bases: TGTGCCAGCAGCCAAGATCGGCCGCACTCTGGAAACACCATATATTTT.

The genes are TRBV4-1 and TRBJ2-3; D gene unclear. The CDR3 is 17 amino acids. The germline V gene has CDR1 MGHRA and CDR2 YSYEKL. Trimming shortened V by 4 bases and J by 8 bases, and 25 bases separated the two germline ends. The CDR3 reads CASSRPGTSSPFGTQYF. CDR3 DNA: TGCGCCAGCAGCCGGCCCGGAACATCTTCCCCTTTTGGTACGCAGTATTTT.

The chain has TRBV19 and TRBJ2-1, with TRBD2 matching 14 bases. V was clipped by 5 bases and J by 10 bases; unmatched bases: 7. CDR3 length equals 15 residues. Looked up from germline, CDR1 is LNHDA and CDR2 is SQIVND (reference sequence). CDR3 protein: CASSPQGLAGVEQFF. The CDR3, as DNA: TGTGCCAGTAGTCCCCAGGGACTAGCGGGAGTGGAGCAGTTCTTC.

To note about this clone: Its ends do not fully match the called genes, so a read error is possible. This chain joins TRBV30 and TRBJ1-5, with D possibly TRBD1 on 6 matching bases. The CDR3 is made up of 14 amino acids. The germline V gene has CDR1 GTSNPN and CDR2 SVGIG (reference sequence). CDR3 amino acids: CAGGDIRLGRPQHF. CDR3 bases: TGCGCTGGCGGGGACATCCGCCTGGGAAGGCCCCAGCATTTT.

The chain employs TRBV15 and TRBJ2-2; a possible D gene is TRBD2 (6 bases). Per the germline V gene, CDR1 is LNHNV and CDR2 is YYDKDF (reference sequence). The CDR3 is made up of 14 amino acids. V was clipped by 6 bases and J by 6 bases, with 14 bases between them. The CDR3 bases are TGTGCCACCAGAAGGGACTTTGGGGCCGGGGAGCTGTTTTTT. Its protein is CATRRDFGAGELFF.

CDR3 bases: TGTGCCAGCAGTGAAAACTATTCCTACGAGCAGTACTTC. Its protein product is CASSENYSYEQYF. The gene calls are TRBV6-1 and TRBJ2-7; D is unclear. The germline V gene encodes CDR1 MNHNS and CDR2 SASEGT. The V end lost 2 bases, the J end lost 1 base, and 6 bases lay between the germline ends. The CDR3 length is 13 residues.

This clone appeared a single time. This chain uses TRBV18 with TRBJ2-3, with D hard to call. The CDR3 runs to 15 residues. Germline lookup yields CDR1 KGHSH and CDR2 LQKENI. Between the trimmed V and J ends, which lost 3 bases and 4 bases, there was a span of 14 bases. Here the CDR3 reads CASSPPSQYADTQYF. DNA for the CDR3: TGTGCCAGCTCACCGCCGTCGCAGTACGCAGATACGCAGTATTTT.

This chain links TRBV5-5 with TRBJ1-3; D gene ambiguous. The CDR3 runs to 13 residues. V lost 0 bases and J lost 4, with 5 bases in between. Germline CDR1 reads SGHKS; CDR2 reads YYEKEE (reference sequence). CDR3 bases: TGTGCCAGCAGCTTGGGAGGGGGAAACACCATATATTTT. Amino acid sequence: CASSLGGGNTIYF.

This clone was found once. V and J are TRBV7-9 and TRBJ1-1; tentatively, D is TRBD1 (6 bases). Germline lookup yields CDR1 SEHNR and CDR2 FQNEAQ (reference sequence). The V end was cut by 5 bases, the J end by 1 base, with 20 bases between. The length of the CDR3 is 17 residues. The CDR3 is CASSPRGGKGWNTEAFF. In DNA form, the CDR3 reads TGTGCCAGCAGCCCAAGAGGGGGTAAAGGTTGGAACACTGAAGCTTTCTTT.

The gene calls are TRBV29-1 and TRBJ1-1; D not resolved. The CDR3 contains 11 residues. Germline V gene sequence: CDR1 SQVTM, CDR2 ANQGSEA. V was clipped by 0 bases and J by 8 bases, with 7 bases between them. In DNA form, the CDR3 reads TGCAGCGTTGAAGACGCCAGGGAAGCTTTCTTT. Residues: CSVEDAREAFF.

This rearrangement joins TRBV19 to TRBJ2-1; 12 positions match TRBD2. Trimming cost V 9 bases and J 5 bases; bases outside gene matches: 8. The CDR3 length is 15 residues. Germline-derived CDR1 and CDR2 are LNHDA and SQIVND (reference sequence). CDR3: CASAPGTSGHNEQFF. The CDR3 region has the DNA TGTGCCAGCGCCCCCGGGACTAGCGGGCACAATGAGCAGTTCTTC.

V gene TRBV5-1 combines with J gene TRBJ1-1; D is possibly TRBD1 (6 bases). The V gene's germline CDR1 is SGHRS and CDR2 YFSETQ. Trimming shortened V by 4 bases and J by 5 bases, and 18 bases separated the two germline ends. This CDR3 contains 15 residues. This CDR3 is CASSPTTHQGTEAFF. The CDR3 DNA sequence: TGCGCCAGCAGCCCTACGACACACCAGGGGACTGAAGCTTTCTTT.

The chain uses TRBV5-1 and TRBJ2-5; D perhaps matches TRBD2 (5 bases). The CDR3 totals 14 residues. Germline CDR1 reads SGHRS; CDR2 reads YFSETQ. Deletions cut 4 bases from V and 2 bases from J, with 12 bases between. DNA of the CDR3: TGCGCCAGCAGCCCCAGGCCGGGGCAAGAGACCCAGTACTTC. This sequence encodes CASSPRPGQETQYF.

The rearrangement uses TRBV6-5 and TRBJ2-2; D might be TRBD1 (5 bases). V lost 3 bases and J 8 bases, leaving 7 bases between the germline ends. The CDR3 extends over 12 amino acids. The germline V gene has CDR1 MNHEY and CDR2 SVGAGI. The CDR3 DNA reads TGTGCCAGCAGTTATGGGGCTGGGGAGCTGTTTTTT. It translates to CASSYGAGELFF.

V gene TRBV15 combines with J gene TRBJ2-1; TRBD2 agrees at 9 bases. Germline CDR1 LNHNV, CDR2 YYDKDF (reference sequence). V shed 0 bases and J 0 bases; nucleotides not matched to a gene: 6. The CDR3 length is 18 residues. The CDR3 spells CATSRDGGRGSSYNEQFF. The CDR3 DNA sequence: TGTGCCACCAGCAGAGACGGCGGGAGGGGGAGCTCCTACAATGAGCAGTTCTTC.

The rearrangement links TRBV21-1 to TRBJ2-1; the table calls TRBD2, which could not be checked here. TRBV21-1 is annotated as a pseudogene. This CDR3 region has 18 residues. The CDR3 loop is CASWGLAGLLLLYNEQFF. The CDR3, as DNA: TGTGCCAGCTGGGGACTAGCGGGGCTGCTCCTTCTGTACAATGAGCAGTTCTTC.

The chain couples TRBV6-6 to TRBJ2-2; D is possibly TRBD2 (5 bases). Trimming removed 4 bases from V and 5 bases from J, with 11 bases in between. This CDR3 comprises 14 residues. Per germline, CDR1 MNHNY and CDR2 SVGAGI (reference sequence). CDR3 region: CASSSILGTGELFF. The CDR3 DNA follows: TGTGCCAGCAGTTCGATACTAGGGACCGGGGAGCTGTTTTTT.

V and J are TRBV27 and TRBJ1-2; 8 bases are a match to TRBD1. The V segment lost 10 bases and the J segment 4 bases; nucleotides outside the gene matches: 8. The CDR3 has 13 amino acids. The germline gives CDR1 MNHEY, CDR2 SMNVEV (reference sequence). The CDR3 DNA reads TGTGCCACCCAGGACAGGGTTGGCTATGGCTACACCTTC. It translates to CATQDRVGYGYTF.

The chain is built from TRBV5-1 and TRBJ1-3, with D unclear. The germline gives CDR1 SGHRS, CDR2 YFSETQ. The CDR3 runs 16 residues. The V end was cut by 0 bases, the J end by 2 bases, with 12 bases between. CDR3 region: CASSLGGVTPGNTIYF. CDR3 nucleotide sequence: TGCGCCAGCAGCTTGGGTGGGGTAACCCCTGGAAACACCATATATTTT.

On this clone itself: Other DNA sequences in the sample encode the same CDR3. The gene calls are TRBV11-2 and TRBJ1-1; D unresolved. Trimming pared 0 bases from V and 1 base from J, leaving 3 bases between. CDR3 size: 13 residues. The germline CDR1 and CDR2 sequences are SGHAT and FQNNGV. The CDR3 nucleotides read TGTGCCAGCAGCTTAGAACGGAACACTGAAGCTTTCTTT. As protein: CASSLERNTEAFF.

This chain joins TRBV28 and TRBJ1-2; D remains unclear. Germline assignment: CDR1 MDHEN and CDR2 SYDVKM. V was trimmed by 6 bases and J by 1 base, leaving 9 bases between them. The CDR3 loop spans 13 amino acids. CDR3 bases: TGTGCCAGCAGCACAGCCTTTAACTATGGCTACACCTTC. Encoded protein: CASSTAFNYGYTF.

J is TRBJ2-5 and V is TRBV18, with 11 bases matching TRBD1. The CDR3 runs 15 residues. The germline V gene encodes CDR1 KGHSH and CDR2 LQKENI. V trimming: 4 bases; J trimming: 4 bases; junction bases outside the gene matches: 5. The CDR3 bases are TGTGCCAGCTCACAGCGGACAGGGGGCTCAGAGACCCAGTACTTC. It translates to CASSQRTGGSETQYF.

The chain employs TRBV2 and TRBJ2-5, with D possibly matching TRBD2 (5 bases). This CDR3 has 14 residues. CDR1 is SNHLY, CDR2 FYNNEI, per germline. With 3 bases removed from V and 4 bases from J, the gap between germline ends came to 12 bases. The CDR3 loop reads CASSEWPRVETQYF. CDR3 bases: TGTGCCAGCAGTGAGTGGCCGCGGGTAGAGACCCAGTACTTC.

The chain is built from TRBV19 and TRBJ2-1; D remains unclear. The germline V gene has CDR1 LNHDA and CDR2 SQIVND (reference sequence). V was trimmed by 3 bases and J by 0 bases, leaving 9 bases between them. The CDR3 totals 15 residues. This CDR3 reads CASSIRQTSYNEQFF. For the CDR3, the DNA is TGTGCCAGTAGTATTCGGCAGACCTCCTACAATGAGCAGTTCTTC.

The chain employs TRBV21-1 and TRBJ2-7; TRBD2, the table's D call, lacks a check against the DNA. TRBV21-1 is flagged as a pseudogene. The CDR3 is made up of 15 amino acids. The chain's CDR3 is CASSNWRTTGYEQYF. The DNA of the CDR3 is TGTGCCAGCAGCAATTGGAGGACGACTGGCTACGAGCAGTACTTC.

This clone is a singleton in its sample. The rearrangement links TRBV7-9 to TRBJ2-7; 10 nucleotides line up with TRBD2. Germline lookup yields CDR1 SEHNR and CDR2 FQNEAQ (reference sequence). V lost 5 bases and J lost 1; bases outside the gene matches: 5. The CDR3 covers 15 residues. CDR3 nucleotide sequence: TGTGCCAGCAGCCCGGGACTAGCGAATTCCTACGAGCAGTACTTC. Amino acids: CASSPGLANSYEQYF.

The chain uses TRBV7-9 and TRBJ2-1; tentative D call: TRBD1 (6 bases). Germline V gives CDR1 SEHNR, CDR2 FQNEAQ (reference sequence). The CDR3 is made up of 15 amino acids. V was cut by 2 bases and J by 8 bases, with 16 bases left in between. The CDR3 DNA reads TGTGCCAGCAGCTTAATCGCCAGGGGTGTGGATGAGCAGTTCTTC. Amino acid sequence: CASSLIARGVDEQFF.